This is a list of T cell receptor beta chains from one sample in a study of cytomegalovirus exposure and HLA in healthy donors. Here immunoSEQ multiplex PCR was the method, and the copy in TCRdb shows in-frame clones only, minus some. The table shows 35,000 to 50,000 clones, with 51% occurring only once. Specimen: PBMCs. These receptors were collected from a man aged 55-75 years in good health and CMV-seronegative. Both conserved end residues are part of each CDR3. The D gene is left open where the match is weak. Part of the rows lack a size; the others show once, few, many or a class for expanded clones.

CDR3nt | CDR3aa | abundance | d_gene | j_gene | v_gene
TGTGCCAGCAGCCAATTTCCTAGCGGCGAGCAGTACTTC | CASSQFPSGEQYF | few | TRBD2 | TRBJ2-7 | TRBV16
TGCGCCAGCAGCTTGTCCAGGGGCAGAGGAACTGAAGCTTTCTTT | CASSLSRGRGTEAFF | few | NA | TRBJ1-1 | TRBV5-1
TGTGCCAGCAGTTCGGGGGGCCAAGAGACCCAGTACTTC | CASSSGGQETQYF | NA | TRBD2 | TRBJ2-5 | TRBV28
TGCGCCAGCAGCGCTAGCAGCTACAATGAGCAGTTCTTC | CASSASSYNEQFF | few | NA | TRBJ2-1 | TRBV5-1
TGTGCCAGCAGCCCCGGACAGGGCGAAAAACTGTTTTTT | CASSPGQGEKLFF | NA | TRBD1 | TRBJ1-4 | TRBV7-3
TGTGCCAGCATGACAGGACCTAACACCGGGGAGCTGTTTTTT | CASMTGPNTGELFF | NA | NA | TRBJ2-2 | TRBV27
TGTGCCAGCAGTCTAGACACCGGGGAGCTGTTTTTT | CASSLDTGELFF | NA | NA | TRBJ2-2 | TRBV2
TGTGCCAGCAGTTTCGACAGCTCCGAGGCTTTCTTT | CASSFDSSEAFF | few | NA | TRBJ1-1 | TRBV6-1
TGTGCCAGCAGGTCATGGGAGGGAAACACCATATATTTT | CASRSWEGNTIYF | NA | NA | TRBJ1-3 | TRBV5-6
TGTGCCAGCGGCCGGACTAGCGGCCTTACAGATACGCAGTATTTT | CASGRTSGLTDTQYF | NA | TRBD2 | TRBJ2-3 | TRBV9
TGTGCCAGCACTCCGGGACAGGGGAATTCACCCCTCCACTTT | CASTPGQGNSPLHF | few | TRBD1 | TRBJ1-6 | TRBV6-6
TGTGCCAGCAGTGTCTACGTTACAGGGGGCACTGAAGCTTTCTTT | CASSVYVTGGTEAFF | few | TRBD1 | TRBJ1-1 | TRBV27
TGTGCCAGCACCGCCGGGCAGGGCCTTGAAGCTTTCTTT | CASTAGQGLEAFF | few | NA | TRBJ1-1 | TRBV27
TGTGCCAGCAGCTTAGAGAGGTCAGATACGCAGTATTTT | CASSLERSDTQYF | once | NA | TRBJ2-3 | TRBV7-2
TGTGCCAGCAGCCGTTGGAACATCTCAGGGAGGAACGGGTATGGCTACACCTTC | CASSRWNISGRNGYGYTF | few | NA | TRBJ1-2 | TRBV5-6
TGTGCCACCCGATGGGACAGGGGGGCAGATACGCAGTATTTT | CATRWDRGADTQYF | medium-sized | TRBD1 | TRBJ2-3 | TRBV6-1
TGCAGCGCCGGGGGGACGCCAGGTGGCTACACCTTC | CSAGGTPGGYTF | NA | NA | TRBJ1-2 | TRBV29-1
TGTGCCAGCAGCTCCGGGACAGGGAAGATTTACGAGCAGTACTTC | CASSSGTGKIYEQYF | few | TRBD1 | TRBJ2-7 | TRBV7-2
TGTGCCAGCAGTGCCCGACAGGCCACAGATACGCAGTATTTT | CASSARQATDTQYF | NA | NA | TRBJ2-3 | TRBV27
TGTGCCAGCAGTCGACTAGCGGGGTATTACAATGAGCAGTTCTTC | CASSRLAGYYNEQFF | few | TRBD2 | TRBJ2-1 | TRBV28
TGTGCCAGCACGCCATCAGTTAACTATGGCTACACCTTC | CASTPSVNYGYTF | many | NA | TRBJ1-2 | TRBV6-1
TGCGCCAGCAGCTCGAACCAACAGGGTGAAACCTTC | CASSSNQQGETF | NA | NA | TRBJ1-2 | TRBV5-1
TGTGCCAGCTCACCGGGAGGGGCAAGCGGCTACACCTTC | CASSPGGASGYTF | NA | NA | TRBJ1-2 | TRBV18
TGTGCCAGCAGCGTAGGGACTAGCTTCTACAATGAGCAGTTCTTC | CASSVGTSFYNEQFF | NA | TRBD2 | TRBJ2-1 | TRBV9
TGTGCCAGCAGCTGGACAGGGGTTACTGAAGCTTTCTTT | CASSWTGVTEAFF | few | TRBD1 | TRBJ1-1 | TRBV7-9
TGTGCCTGGCTTACGGGGGAAAAACTGTTTTTT | CAWLTGEKLFF | NA | NA | TRBJ1-4 | TRBV30
TGTGCCACCGCGCTGGGGGAGGGGTACGAAAAACTGTTTTTT | CATALGEGYEKLFF | NA | NA | TRBJ1-4 | TRBV7-8
TGTGCCAGCTCAACGGTGATCCAAGAGACCCAGTACTTC | CASSTVIQETQYF | few | NA | TRBJ2-5 | TRBV18
TGTGCCAGTAACCCCGACAGGGGGTGGAATCAGCCCCAGCATTTT | CASNPDRGWNQPQHF | NA | TRBD1 | TRBJ1-5 | TRBV19
TGTGCCACCAGCGGGCGGACTAGCGAAAGCTACGAGCAGTACTTC | CATSGRTSESYEQYF | few | TRBD2 | TRBJ2-7 | TRBV15
TGTGCCTGGGGGGGACAGAAGCTGGGTCAGTACTTC | CAWGGQKLGQYF | NA | TRBD1 | TRBJ2-4 | TRBV30
TGCGCCAGCAGCCAACAGGGGCTCGGCACTGAAGCTTTCTTT | CASSQQGLGTEAFF | NA | NA | TRBJ1-1 | TRBV4-1
TGTGCCAGTAGTATAGGGCCGACTGAAGCTTTCTTT | CASSIGPTEAFF | NA | NA | TRBJ1-1 | TRBV19
TGTGCCAGCAGCAAAGAGGCGGGAGGGCCCAAAAACATTCAGTACTTC | CASSKEAGGPKNIQYF | few | TRBD2 | TRBJ2-4 | TRBV7-8
TGTGCCAGCAGCTCGAATGTAGCGGGAGGAGGTGAGCAGTTCTTC | CASSSNVAGGGEQFF | few | TRBD2 | TRBJ2-1 | TRBV5-4
TGCAGCGCAGGGGAGAACACTGAAGCTTTCTTT | CSAGENTEAFF | once | NA | TRBJ1-1 | TRBV29-1
TGTGCCAGCAGTGAGCGGGGTCAAGAGACCCAGTACTTC | CASSERGQETQYF | NA | NA | TRBJ2-5 | TRBV2
TGCGCCAGCAGCACGGGACAGGGGACCTACGAGCAGTACTTC | CASSTGQGTYEQYF | NA | TRBD1 | TRBJ2-7 | TRBV5-1
TGTGCCAGCAGACCCGGACTAGCGTCAATTGAGCAGTTCTTC | CASRPGLASIEQFF | NA | TRBD2 | TRBJ2-1 | TRBV2
TGTGCCAGCAGTTTAGGGGGGAATTTCTATGGCTACACCTTC | CASSLGGNFYGYTF | NA | NA | TRBJ1-2 | TRBV28